These T cell receptor beta chains were read from a single sample in a study of blood T cell repertoires in COVID-19. Clones were read by immunoSEQ multiplex PCR, and TCRdb kept only the in-frame ones, dropping some. Here the sample spans 380,000 or so clones, 88% being singletons. Sequenced: PBMCs or T cells enriched from blood (not recorded which). These receptors all come from a woman aged 35 to 49 with acute COVID-19. Both conserved end residues are part of each CDR3. D genes are given only for firm matches. Some rows mark clone size as missing; the rest say once, few, many or name a class of expanded clone.

j_call,v_call,d_call,clone_size,cdr3_aa,cdr3_nt
TRBJ1-2,TRBV2,NA,NA,CASSEGLIYGYTF,TGTGCCAGCAGTGAAGGACTTATCTATGGCTACACCTTC
TRBJ2-1,TRBV5-1,TRBD1,NA,CASSAGTGAPNEQFF,TGCGCCAGCAGCGCAGGGACAGGGGCCCCCAATGAGCAGTTCTTC
TRBJ2-7,TRBV7-9,TRBD1,once,CASSTSTGGYEQYF,TGTGCCAGCAGCACCTCGACAGGGGGCTACGAGCAGTACTTC
TRBJ1-4,TRBV27,TRBD1,once,CASSLGTGVRSNEKLFF,TGTGCCAGCAGTTTGGGGACAGGGGTTCGGTCTAATGAAAAACTGTTTTTT
TRBJ2-1,TRBV27,NA,NA,CAIGGDSYNEQFF,TGTGCCATCGGGGGGGACAGTTACAATGAGCAGTTCTTC
TRBJ1-5,TRBV4-1,NA,NA,CASSQDTGGRGQPQHF,TGCGCCAGCAGCCAAGACACCGGCGGGAGGGGTCAGCCCCAGCATTTT
TRBJ2-1,TRBV24-1,NA,NA,CATSDFAGSSYNEQFF,TGTGCCACCAGTGATTTCGCGGGGAGCTCCTACAATGAGCAGTTCTTC
TRBJ2-5,TRBV20-1,TRBD2,NA,CSASKRGGFQETQYF,TGCAGTGCTAGTAAGCGGGGGGGTTTCCAAGAGACCCAGTACTTC
TRBJ2-3,TRBV5-6,TRBD1,once,CASSLSGTGVDTQYF,TGTGCCAGCAGCTTATCCGGGACAGGGGTTGATACGCAGTATTTT
TRBJ1-5,TRBV19,NA,NA,CASSIERTSNQPQHF,TGTGCCAGTAGTATAGAGCGTACCAGCAATCAGCCCCAGCATTTT
TRBJ1-4,TRBV27,NA,NA,CASSYQGLGEKLFF,TGTGCCAGCAGTTATCAGGGATTGGGTGAAAAACTGTTTTTT
TRBJ1-2,TRBV19,NA,NA,CASSGRVGLNYGYTF,TGTGCCAGTTCGGGGAGGGTGGGCCTCAACTATGGCTACACCTTC
TRBJ2-7,TRBV11-2,TRBD2,NA,CASSSRRFSGGPSYEQYF,TGTGCCAGCAGCTCTCGCCGCTTTAGCGGGGGACCATCCTACGAGCAGTACTTC
TRBJ1-2,TRBV6-5,NA,few,CASSNKGGRGYTF,TGTGCCAGCAGCAATAAAGGGGGTAGGGGCTACACCTTC
TRBJ1-2,TRBV11-2,TRBD1,NA,CASSLIFTGGNGYTF,TGTGCCAGCAGCTTAATTTTCACAGGGGGCAATGGCTACACCTTC